Sequencing of this TCR beta chain was carried out in a study of control samples from healthy donors and cancer patients. Using immunoSEQ multiplex PCR, the repertoire was profiled, and TCRdb retains in-frame clones only, with some absent. The table records about 110,000 clones, approximately 84% of them present only once. This CDR3 has 16 amino acids. V lost 5 bases to trimming and J lost 4 bases; unmatched junction nucleotides: 10. CDR1 is SGHVS, CDR2 FNYEAQ, per germline. The source of this sequence is a man younger than 35 in good health. V is TRBV7-6 and J is TRBJ2-1, with TRBD1 matching over 8 bases. The source material was blood. The CDR3: CASSPIRGQGYNEQFF. CDR3 bases: TGTGCCAGCAGCCCGATCCGCGGACAGGGTTACAATGAGCAGTTCTTC.